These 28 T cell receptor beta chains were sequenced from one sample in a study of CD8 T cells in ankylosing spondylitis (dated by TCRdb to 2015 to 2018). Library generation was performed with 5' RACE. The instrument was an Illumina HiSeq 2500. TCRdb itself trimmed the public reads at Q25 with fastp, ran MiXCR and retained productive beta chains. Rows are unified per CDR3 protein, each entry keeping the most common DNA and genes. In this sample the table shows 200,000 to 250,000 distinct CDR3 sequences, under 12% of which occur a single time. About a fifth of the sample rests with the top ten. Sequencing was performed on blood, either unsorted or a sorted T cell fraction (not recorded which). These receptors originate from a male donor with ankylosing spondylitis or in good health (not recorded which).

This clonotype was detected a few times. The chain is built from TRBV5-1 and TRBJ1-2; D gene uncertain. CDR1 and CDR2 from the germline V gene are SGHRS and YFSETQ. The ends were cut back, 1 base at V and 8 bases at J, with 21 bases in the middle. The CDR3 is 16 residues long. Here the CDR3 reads CASSLLTDGPGGGYTF. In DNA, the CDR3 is TGCGCCAGCAGCTTGTTAACCGACGGACCAGGCGGAGGCTACACCTTC.

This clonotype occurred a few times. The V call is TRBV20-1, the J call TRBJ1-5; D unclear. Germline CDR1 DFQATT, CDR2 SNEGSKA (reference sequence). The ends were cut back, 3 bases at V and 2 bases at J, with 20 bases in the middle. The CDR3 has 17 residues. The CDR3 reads CSARGSPAFGGNQPQHF. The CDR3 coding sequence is TGCAGTGCTAGGGGGTCTCCTGCGTTCGGGGGCAATCAGCCCCAGCATTTT.

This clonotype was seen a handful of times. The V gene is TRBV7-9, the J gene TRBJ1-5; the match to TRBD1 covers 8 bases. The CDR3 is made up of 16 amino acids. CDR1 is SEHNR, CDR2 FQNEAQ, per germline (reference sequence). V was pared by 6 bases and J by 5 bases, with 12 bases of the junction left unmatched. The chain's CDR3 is CASSQPQGARDQPQHF. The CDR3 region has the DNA TGTGCCAGCAGTCAACCCCAGGGGGCGAGAGATCAGCCCCAGCATTTT.

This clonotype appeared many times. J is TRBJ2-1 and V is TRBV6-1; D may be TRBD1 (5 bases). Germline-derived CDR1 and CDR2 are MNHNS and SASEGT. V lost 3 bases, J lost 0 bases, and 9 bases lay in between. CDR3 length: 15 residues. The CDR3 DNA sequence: TGTGCCAGCAGTGAGACAGCTAGCTCCTACAATGAGCAGTTCTTC. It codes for CASSETASSYNEQFF.

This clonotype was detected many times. Here the CDR3 reads CASSVGSNTEAFF. The CDR3 DNA is TGTGCCAGCAGCGTCGGATCGAACACTGAAGCTTTCTTT. The rearrangement uses TRBV7-3 and TRBJ1-1; D not resolved. The CDR3 loop spans 13 amino acids. V was cut by 5 bases and J by 1 base, with 8 bases left in between. CDR1 and CDR2 (germline): SGHTA, FQGTGA.

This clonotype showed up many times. The CDR3 coding sequence is TGTGCCACCAGCAGACCCCGGGTCACAGATACGCAGTATTTT. It specifies CATSRPRVTDTQYF. V and J are TRBV15 and TRBJ2-3; D unresolved. The V gene's germline CDR1 is LNHNV and CDR2 YYDKDF (reference sequence). This CDR3 has 14 amino acids. V lost 2 bases and J lost 2, with 8 bases in between.

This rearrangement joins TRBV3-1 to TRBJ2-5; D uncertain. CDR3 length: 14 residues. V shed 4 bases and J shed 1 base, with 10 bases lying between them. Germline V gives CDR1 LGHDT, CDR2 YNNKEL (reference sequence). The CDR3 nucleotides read TGTGCCAGCAGCCGAAACCCGGGCCAAGAGACCCAGTACTTC. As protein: CASSRNPGQETQYF.

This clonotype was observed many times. As DNA, the CDR3 is TGTGCCAGCAGCGTAGGAGTCGGGACTAGCGTAGAGACCCAGTACTTC. Translation: CASSVGVGTSVETQYF. The J gene is TRBJ2-5, the V gene TRBV9; TRBD2 agrees at 10 bases. The CDR3 spans 16 residues. Per germline, CDR1 SGDLS and CDR2 YYNGEE. With 0 bases clipped from V and 4 bases from J, the junction kept 6 bases outside the gene matches.

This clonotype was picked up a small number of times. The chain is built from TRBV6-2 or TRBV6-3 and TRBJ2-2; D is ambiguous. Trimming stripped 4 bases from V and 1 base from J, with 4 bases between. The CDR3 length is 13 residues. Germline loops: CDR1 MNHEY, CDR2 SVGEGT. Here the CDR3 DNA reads TGTGCCAGCAGTTCCGAGAACACCGGGGAGCTGTTTTTT. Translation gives CASSSENTGELFF.

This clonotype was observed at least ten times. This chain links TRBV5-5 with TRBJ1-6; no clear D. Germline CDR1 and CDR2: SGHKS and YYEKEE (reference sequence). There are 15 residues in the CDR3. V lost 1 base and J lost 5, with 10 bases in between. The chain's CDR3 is CASSLWQTDNSPLHF. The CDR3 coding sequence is TGTGCCAGCAGCTTGTGGCAGACCGATAATTCACCCCTCCACTTT.

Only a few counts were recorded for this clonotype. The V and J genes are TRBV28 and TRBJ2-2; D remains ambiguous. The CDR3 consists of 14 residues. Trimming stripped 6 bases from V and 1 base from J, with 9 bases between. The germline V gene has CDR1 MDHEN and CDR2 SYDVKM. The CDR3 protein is CASSLTKNTGELFF. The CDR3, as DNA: TGTGCCAGCAGCCTGACAAAGAACACCGGGGAGCTGTTTTTT.

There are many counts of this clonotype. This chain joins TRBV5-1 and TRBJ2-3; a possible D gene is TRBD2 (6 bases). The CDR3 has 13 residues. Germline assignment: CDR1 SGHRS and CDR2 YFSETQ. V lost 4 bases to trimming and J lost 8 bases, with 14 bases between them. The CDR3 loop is CASSPPPSATQYF. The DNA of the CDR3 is TGCGCCAGCAGCCCCCCACCTAGCGCTACGCAGTATTTT.

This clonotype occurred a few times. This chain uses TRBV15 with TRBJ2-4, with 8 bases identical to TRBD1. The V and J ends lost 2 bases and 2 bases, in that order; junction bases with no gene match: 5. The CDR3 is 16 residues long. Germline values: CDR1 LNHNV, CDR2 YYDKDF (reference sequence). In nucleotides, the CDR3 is TGTGCCACCAGCAGACGAGACAGGGGAACCAAAAACATTCAGTACTTC. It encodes CATSRRDRGTKNIQYF. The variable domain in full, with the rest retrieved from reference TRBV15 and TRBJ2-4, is DAMVIQNPRYQVTQFGKPVTLSCSQTLNHNVMYWYQQKSSQAPKLLFHYYDKDFNNEADTPDNFQSRRPNTSFCFLDIRSPGLGDTAMYLCATSRRDRGTKNIQYFGAGTRLSVL.

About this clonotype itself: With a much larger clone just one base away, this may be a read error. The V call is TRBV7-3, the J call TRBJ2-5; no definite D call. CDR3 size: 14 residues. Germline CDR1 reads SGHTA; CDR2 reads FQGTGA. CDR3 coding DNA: TGTGCCAGCAGCTTAAGTGGCAGTAAAGAGACCCAGTCCTTC. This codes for CASSLSGSKETQSF.

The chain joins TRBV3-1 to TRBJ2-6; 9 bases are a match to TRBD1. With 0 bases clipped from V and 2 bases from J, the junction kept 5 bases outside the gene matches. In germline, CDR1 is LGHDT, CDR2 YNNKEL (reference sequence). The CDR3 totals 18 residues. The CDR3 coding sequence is TGTGCCAGCAGCCAAGATTTATGGACAGGGGCTGGGGCCAACGTCCTGACTTTC. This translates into CASSQDLWTGAGANVLTF.

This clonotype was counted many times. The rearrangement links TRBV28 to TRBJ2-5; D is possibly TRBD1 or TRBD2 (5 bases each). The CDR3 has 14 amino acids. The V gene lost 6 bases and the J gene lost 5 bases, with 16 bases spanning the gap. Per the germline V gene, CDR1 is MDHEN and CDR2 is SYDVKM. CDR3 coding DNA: TGTGCCAGCAGATGGGACCTCGGCCGGGAGACCCAGTACTTC. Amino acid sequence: CASRWDLGRETQYF.

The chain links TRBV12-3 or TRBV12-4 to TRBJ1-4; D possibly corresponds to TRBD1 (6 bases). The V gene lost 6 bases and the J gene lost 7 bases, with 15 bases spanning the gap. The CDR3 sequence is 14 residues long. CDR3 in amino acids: CASSKGGIGEKLFF. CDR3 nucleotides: TGTGCCAGCAGCAAAGGGGGAATTGGTGAAAAACTGTTTTTT.

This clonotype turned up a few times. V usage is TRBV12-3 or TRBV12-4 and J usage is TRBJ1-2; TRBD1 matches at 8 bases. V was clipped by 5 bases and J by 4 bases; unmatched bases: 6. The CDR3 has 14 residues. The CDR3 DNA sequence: TGTGCCAGCAGTCAGACAGGGGCGGCCTATGGCTACACCTTC. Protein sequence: CASSQTGAAYGYTF.

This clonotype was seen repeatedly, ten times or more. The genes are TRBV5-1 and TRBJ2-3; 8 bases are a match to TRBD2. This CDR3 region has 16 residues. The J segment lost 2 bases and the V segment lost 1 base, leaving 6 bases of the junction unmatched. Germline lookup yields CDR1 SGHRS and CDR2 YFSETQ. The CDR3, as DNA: TGCGCCAGCAGCTTGCCAGCGGGGGACCCCACAGATACGCAGTATTTT. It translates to CASSLPAGDPTDTQYF.

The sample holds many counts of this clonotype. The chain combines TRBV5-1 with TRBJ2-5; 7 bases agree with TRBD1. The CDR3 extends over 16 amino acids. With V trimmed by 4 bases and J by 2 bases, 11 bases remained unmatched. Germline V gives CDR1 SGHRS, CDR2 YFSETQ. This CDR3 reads CASSAGTASYQETQYF. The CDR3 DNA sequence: TGCGCCAGCAGCGCCGGGACAGCCTCTTATCAAGAGACCCAGTACTTC.

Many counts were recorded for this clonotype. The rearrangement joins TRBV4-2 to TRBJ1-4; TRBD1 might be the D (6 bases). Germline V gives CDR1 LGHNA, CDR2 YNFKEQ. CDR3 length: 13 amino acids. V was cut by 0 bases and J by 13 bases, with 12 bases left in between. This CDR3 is CASSQDGTKGLFF. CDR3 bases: TGTGCCAGCAGCCAAGATGGGACAAAAGGACTGTTTTTT.

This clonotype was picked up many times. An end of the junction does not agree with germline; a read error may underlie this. The CDR3 DNA reads TGTGCCAGCGGCTTCGACAATCAGCCCCAGCATTTT. Protein sequence: CASGFDNQPQHF. This chain links TRBV7-6 with TRBJ1-5; D unresolved. The germline gives CDR1 SGHVS, CDR2 FNYEAQ. This CDR3 has 12 amino acids.

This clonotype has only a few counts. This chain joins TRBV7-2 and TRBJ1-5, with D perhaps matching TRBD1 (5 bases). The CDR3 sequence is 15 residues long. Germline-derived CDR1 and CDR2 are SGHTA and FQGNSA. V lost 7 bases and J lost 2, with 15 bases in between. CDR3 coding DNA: TGTGCCAGCACCTCCGGGGGAGTGGGCAATCAGCCCCAGCATTTT. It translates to CASTSGGVGNQPQHF.

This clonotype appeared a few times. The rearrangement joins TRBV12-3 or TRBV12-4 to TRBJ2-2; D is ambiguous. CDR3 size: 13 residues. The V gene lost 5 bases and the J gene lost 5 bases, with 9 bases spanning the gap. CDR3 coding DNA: TGTGCCAGCAGTGAGACGCGTACCGGGGAGCTGTTTTTT. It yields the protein CASSETRTGELFF.

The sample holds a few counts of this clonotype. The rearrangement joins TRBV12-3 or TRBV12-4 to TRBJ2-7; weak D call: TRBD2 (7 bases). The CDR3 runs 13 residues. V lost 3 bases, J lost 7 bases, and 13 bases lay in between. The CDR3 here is CASSFNEGGEQYF. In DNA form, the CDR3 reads TGTGCCAGCAGTTTTAACGAGGGGGGGGAGCAGTACTTC.

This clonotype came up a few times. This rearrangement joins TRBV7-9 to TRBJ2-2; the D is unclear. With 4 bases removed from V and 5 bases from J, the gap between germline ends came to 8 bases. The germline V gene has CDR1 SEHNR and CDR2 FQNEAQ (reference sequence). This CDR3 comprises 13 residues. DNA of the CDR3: TGTGCCAGCAGCTCAAGGAAAACCGGGGAGCTGTTTTTT. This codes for CASSSRKTGELFF.

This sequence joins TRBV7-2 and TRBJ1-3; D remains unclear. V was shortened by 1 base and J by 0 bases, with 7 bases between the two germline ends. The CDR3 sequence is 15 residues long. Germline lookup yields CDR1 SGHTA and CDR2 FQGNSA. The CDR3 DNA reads TGTGCCAGCAGCTTAGTGGGTGCCTCTGGAAACACCATATATTTT. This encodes CASSLVGASGNTIYF.

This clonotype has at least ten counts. Here the CDR3 DNA reads TGTGCCAGCAATCTGGGCAATCAGCCCCAGCATTTT. It encodes CASNLGNQPQHF. This chain links TRBV28 with TRBJ1-5; no clear D gene. Between the trimmed V and J ends, which lost 7 bases and 2 bases, there was a span of 6 bases. This CDR3 is 12 amino acids long. The germline V gene has CDR1 MDHEN and CDR2 SYDVKM.